Shown below are 30 T cell receptor beta chains from a single sample sequenced in a study of T cell repertoires in cytomegalovirus infection. TCRdb processed the reads anew with MiXCR; each CDR3 protein has one entry. Of 250,000 or so distinct CDR3 sequences detected, 15% to 20% appear once; the ten largest clones hold about 45%. Sample: CD8+ T cells from PBMCs. These receptors came from a human donor in good health (CMV status not recorded). Some clones in this sample may be carry-over from other donors' samples.

This clonotype was observed a few times. The J gene is TRBJ2-7, the V gene TRBV28; the D gene could be TRBD1 or TRBD2 (5 bases each). Trimming shortened V by 2 bases and J by 0 bases, and 14 bases separated the two germline ends. The CDR3 runs 16 residues. The germline gives CDR1 MDHEN, CDR2 SYDVKM. DNA for the CDR3: TGTGCCAGCAGTTTAGGGACGGACCCCTACTCCTACGAGCAGTACTTC. Its protein is CASSLGTDPYSYEQYF. Full variable domain (missing parts from reference TRBV28 and TRBJ2-7): DVKVTQSSRYLVKRTGEKVFLECVQDMDHENMFWYRQDPGLGLRLIYFSYDVKMKEKGDIPEGYSVSREKKERFSLILESASTNQTSMYLCASSLGTDPYSYEQYFGPGTRLTVT.

V usage is TRBV6-5 and J usage is TRBJ2-2; D is uncertain. CDR1 and CDR2 (germline): MNHEY, SVGAGI. The CDR3 covers 15 residues. V was trimmed by 2 bases and J by 2 bases, leaving 9 bases between them. CDR3 bases: TGTGCCAGCAGTTACGCGGCGGAAAACACCGGGGAGCTGTTTTTT. Its translation: CASSYAAENTGELFF.

This clonotype was counted a few times. The chain combines TRBV6-2 or TRBV6-3 with TRBJ2-7; D remains unclear. This CDR3 is 14 amino acids long. Trimming left V 4 bases short and J 6 bases short, with 16 bases between. The germline V gene has CDR1 MNHEY and CDR2 SVGEGT. CDR3 nucleotides: TGTGCCAGCAGTTGGAGATCTATTGGGTCCGAGCAGTACTTC. It encodes CASSWRSIGSEQYF.

V gene TRBV13 combines with J gene TRBJ2-1; 16 bases line up with TRBD2. CDR1 is PRHDT and CDR2 is FYEKMQ in the germline V gene (reference sequence). The CDR3 has 18 residues. The J segment lost 10 bases and the V segment lost 3 bases, leaving 12 bases of the junction unmatched. Here the CDR3 reads CASSLGTSGGALSYEQFF. The CDR3 nucleotides read TGTGCCAGCAGCTTGGGGACTAGCGGGGGGGCCCTAAGTTACGAGCAGTTCTTC.

This clonotype came up a few times. The rearrangement joins TRBV5-1 to TRBJ2-7; 8 bases match TRBD1. V gave up 4 bases and J gave up 4 bases; unmatched junction bases: 13. Germline lookup yields CDR1 SGHRS and CDR2 YFSETQ. The CDR3 contains 16 residues. The CDR3: CASSGPGTGPLYEQYF. CDR3 sequence (DNA): TGCGCCAGCAGCGGACCCGGGACAGGACCTTTGTACGAGCAGTACTTC.

This clonotype has a count of ten or more. This rearrangement joins TRBV12-3 or TRBV12-4 to TRBJ1-2; possible D gene TRBD1, 5 bases. The CDR3 is 11 residues long. V gave up 8 bases and J gave up 7 bases, with 11 bases separating them. CDR3: CASGSGLGYTF. The CDR3 bases are TGTGCCAGCGGCTCAGGGCTTGGCTACACCTTC.

The chain employs TRBV9 and TRBJ2-5, with 7 bases matching TRBD2. Germline V gives CDR1 SGDLS, CDR2 YYNGEE. With V trimmed by 3 bases and J by 2 bases, 7 bases remained unmatched. The CDR3 covers 15 residues. This chain's CDR3 is CASSDGGIWQETQYF. CDR3 coding DNA: TGTGCCAGCAGCGACGGGGGGATCTGGCAAGAGACCCAGTACTTC. Combining the CDR3 with reference TRBV9 and TRBJ2-5 gives the whole variable domain DSGVTQTPKHLITATGQRVTLRCSPRSGDLSVYWYQQSLDQGLQFLIQYYNGEERAKGNILERFSAQQFPDLHSELNLSSLELGDSALYFCASSDGGIWQETQYFGPGTRLLVL.

This clonotype was seen a handful of times. The chain employs TRBV28 and TRBJ2-7, with D perhaps matching TRBD1 or TRBD2 (5 bases each). The CDR3 sequence is 12 residues long. CDR1 and CDR2 (germline): MDHEN, SYDVKM. Trimming pared 6 bases from V and 7 bases from J, leaving 13 bases between. For the CDR3, the DNA is TGTGCCAGCAGGGGGACCCCTGCTGAGCAGTACTTC. Amino acids: CASRGTPAEQYF. Together with reference TRBV28 and TRBJ2-7, the CDR3 gives the full variable domain: DVKVTQSSRYLVKRTGEKVFLECVQDMDHENMFWYRQDPGLGLRLIYFSYDVKMKEKGDIPEGYSVSREKKERFSLILESASTNQTSMYLCASRGTPAEQYFGPGTRLTVT.

The chain is built from TRBV4-1 and TRBJ2-3; D may be TRBD2 (6 bases). Germline V gene lookup returns CDR1 MGHRA and CDR2 YSYEKL. V lost 4 bases to trimming and J lost 4 bases, with 21 bases between them. CDR3 length: 17 residues. CDR3 sequence reads: CASSLVGPVGGADTQYF. DNA for the CDR3: TGCGCCAGCAGCCTCGTGGGACCGGTTGGCGGGGCAGATACGCAGTATTTT.

Comments on this clonotype: A read error may produce the germline difference seen at one junction end. V usage is TRBV14 and J usage is TRBJ1-6, with D possibly TRBD1 on 5 matching bases. The V gene's germline CDR1 is SGHDN and CDR2 FVKESK. The CDR3 loop spans 15 amino acids. The CDR3 protein is CASSQAGARNSPPHF. In DNA form, the CDR3 reads TGTGCCAGCAGCCAGGCCGGGGCGAGGAATTCACCCCCCCACTTT.

The chain carries TRBV29-1 and TRBJ2-1; no clear D gene. The ends were cut back, 7 bases at V and 6 bases at J, with 7 bases in the middle. CDR1 is SQVTM and CDR2 is ANQGSEA in the germline V gene. This CDR3 is built from 10 residues. CDR3 residues: CSANANEQFF. Here the CDR3 DNA reads TGCAGCGCCAACGCCAATGAGCAGTTCTTC.

There are a few counts of this clonotype. This chain connects TRBV5-6 to TRBJ2-7; tentatively, D is TRBD1 or TRBD2 (5 bases each). Per the germline V gene, CDR1 is SGHDT and CDR2 is YYEEEE. The CDR3 consists of 13 residues. With 4 bases removed from V and 5 bases from J, the gap between germline ends came to 13 bases. CDR3 protein: CASSRDGTHEQYF. The CDR3 DNA is TGTGCCAGCAGCCGGGACGGAACCCACGAGCAGTACTTC.

This sequence joins TRBV5-6 and TRBJ2-2; D is undetermined. V lost 2 bases and J 3 bases, leaving 8 bases between the germline ends. This CDR3 spans 14 amino acids. Germline V gives CDR1 SGHDT, CDR2 YYEEEE. This CDR3 is CASSLSWDTGELFF. The CDR3, as DNA: TGTGCCAGCAGCTTATCCTGGGACACCGGGGAGCTGTTTTTT. Drawing the rest from reference TRBV5-6 and TRBJ2-2, the complete variable domain is DAGVTQSPTHLIKTRGQQVTLRCSPKSGHDTVSWYQQALGQGPQFIFQYYEEEERQRGNFPDRFSGHQFPNYSSELNVNALLLGDSALYLCASSLSWDTGELFFGEGSRLTVL.

The table lists this clonotype with a few counts. The rearrangement links TRBV6-6 to TRBJ2-7, with 7 bases that match TRBD2. CDR3 length: 18 residues. The V gene's germline CDR1 is MNHNY and CDR2 SVGAGI (reference sequence). Trimming at V came to 0 bases and at J to 0 bases, leaving 11 bases not matched to a gene. CDR3 nucleotide sequence: TGTGCCAGCAGTTACTCTAGCCTAGCGGATGAGAGCTCCTACGAGCAGTACTTC. Translating gives CASSYSSLADESSYEQYF.

This chain joins TRBV29-1 and TRBJ2-2, with D unclear. Trimming took 3 bases from V and 1 from J, leaving 6 bases between them. From germline, CDR1 is SQVTM and CDR2 ANQGSEA. The CDR3 spans 13 residues. The CDR3 region is CSVERLNTGELFF. The CDR3 DNA reads TGCAGCGTTGAGCGTCTGAACACCGGGGAGCTGTTTTTT.

The table lists this clonotype with many counts. The chain carries TRBV6-6 and TRBJ2-1, with D tentatively TRBD2 (5 bases). V was cut by 0 bases and J by 2 bases, with 11 bases left in between. Germline V gene data show CDR1 as MNHNY and CDR2 as SVGAGI (reference sequence). There are 16 residues in the CDR3. The CDR3 nucleotides are TGTGCCAGCAGTTACTCGACAACGAGGGCCTACAATGAGCAGTTCTTC. It specifies CASSYSTTRAYNEQFF.

The V call is TRBV6-8, the J call TRBJ1-5; no clear D. V was trimmed by 6 bases and J by 6 bases, leaving 12 bases between them. The CDR3 runs to 13 residues. CDR1 is MNHGY and CDR2 is SAAAGT in the germline V gene. This CDR3 is CASSSGIAQPQHF. The CDR3 bases are TGTGCCAGCAGCTCCGGGATAGCTCAGCCCCAGCATTTT.

At least ten counts were recorded for this clonotype. DNA for the CDR3: TGTGCCAGCAGTGAGAATACCATGGGTGAAGCTTTCTTT. Its translation: CASSENTMGEAFF. The J gene is TRBJ1-1, the V gene TRBV7-9; D is undetermined. V was pared by 6 bases and J by 7 bases, with 15 bases between. Per the germline V gene, CDR1 is SEHNR and CDR2 is FQNEAQ (reference sequence). The CDR3 is made up of 13 amino acids.

This clonotype was counted a few times. The chain has TRBV28 and TRBJ1-6; 11 bases are shared with TRBD1. The CDR3 consists of 15 residues. V trimming: 6 bases; J trimming: 5 bases; junction bases outside the gene matches: 3. Germline CDR1 reads MDHEN; CDR2 reads SYDVKM. The CDR3 loop is CASRGTGGDNSPLHF. CDR3 DNA sequence: TGTGCCAGCAGGGGGACAGGGGGAGATAATTCACCCCTCCACTTT.

The table lists this clonotype with many counts. The genes are TRBV29-1 and TRBJ2-5, with D possibly matching TRBD2 (5 bases). The CDR3 runs 12 residues. Germline V gene data show CDR1 as SQVTM and CDR2 as ANQGSEA. Trimming removed 4 bases at V and 1 base at J, with 7 bases between. CDR3 sequence (DNA): TGCAGCGTTGGCCGGGGCCAAGAGACCCAGTACTTC. Translating it yields CSVGRGQETQYF.

This clonotype has only a few counts. The chain joins TRBV19 to TRBJ2-7, with D possibly TRBD2 on 5 matching bases. V dropped 1 base and J dropped 2 bases, with 6 bases sitting between them. Germline V lookup: CDR1 LNHDA, CDR2 SQIVND (reference sequence). The CDR3 extends over 13 amino acids. Written as DNA, the CDR3 is TGTGCCAGTAGTATAGCCGGGACCTACGAGCAGTACTTC. Encoded protein: CASSIAGTYEQYF.

This clonotype was detected many times. The chain recombines TRBV7-2 with TRBJ2-7; 11 bases match TRBD1. The ends lost 2 bases at V and 3 bases at J; junction bases unmatched: 6. Germline-derived CDR1 and CDR2 are SGHTA and FQGNSA. The CDR3 contains 16 residues. The DNA of the CDR3 is TGTGCCAGCAGCTTAAATCCCGGGACAGGGGGCTACGAGCAGTACTTC. It codes for CASSLNPGTGGYEQYF.

This clonotype was detected many times. The V call is TRBV7-2, the J call TRBJ2-7; D perhaps matches TRBD1 (6 bases). Trimming took 2 bases from V and 0 from J, leaving 20 bases between them. The CDR3 consists of 18 residues. Germline CDR1 and CDR2: SGHTA and FQGNSA. CDR3 bases: TGTGCCAGCAGCTTATGGGAGACTGGAACAGGGAACTCCTACGAGCAGTACTTC. Its protein is CASSLWETGTGNSYEQYF.

This clonotype was observed a few times. The V and J genes are TRBV28 and TRBJ2-7; D remains ambiguous. The germline V and J ends were trimmed by 1 base and 2 bases, with 9 bases remaining between them. The germline V gene encodes CDR1 MDHEN and CDR2 SYDVKM. The CDR3 spans 14 residues. The CDR3 here is CASSLFSGTYEQYF. The CDR3 nucleotides are TGTGCCAGCAGTTTATTTAGTGGCACCTACGAGCAGTACTTC.

In its sample, this clonotype was seen a few times. The chain recombines TRBV18 with TRBJ2-3, with 9 bases fitting TRBD1. Germline CDR1 is KGHSH and CDR2 is LQKENI. The CDR3 totals 17 residues. J gave up 6 bases and V 6 bases, and 16 bases lay outside the gene matches. CDR3 residues: CASSSLRRDREFDTQYF. CDR3 DNA sequence: TGTGCCAGCTCTTCCCTTCGGAGGGACAGGGAGTTCGATACGCAGTATTTT.

CDR3 amino acids: CASSLGRDRDTEAFF. The CDR3 coding sequence is TGCGCCAGCAGCTTGGGCCGGGACAGGGACACTGAAGCTTTCTTT. The V call is TRBV5-1, the J call TRBJ1-1; 9 nucleotides align to TRBD1. V shed 0 bases, J shed 3 bases, and the junction held 3 bases outside the gene matches. The CDR3 totals 15 residues. The germline V gene has CDR1 SGHRS and CDR2 YFSETQ.

This clonotype has ten or more counts. The chain joins TRBV7-8 to TRBJ1-1, with 10 bases identical to TRBD1. Germline-derived CDR1 and CDR2 are SGHVS and FQNEAQ. CDR3 length: 17 amino acids. The ends lost 1 base at V and 0 bases at J; junction bases unmatched: 5. CDR3 in amino acids: CASSLEPGQGLNTEAFF. The CDR3 bases are TGTGCCAGCAGCTTAGAACCGGGACAGGGGTTGAACACTGAAGCTTTCTTT.

This rearrangement joins TRBV6-5 to TRBJ1-5; D is perhaps TRBD1 (5 bases). The CDR3 covers 14 residues. The germline V and J ends were trimmed by 2 bases and 6 bases, with 11 bases remaining between them. CDR1 and CDR2 (germline): MNHEY, SVGAGI. This CDR3 reads CASSYDGTGQPQHF. The DNA for the CDR3 is TGTGCCAGCAGTTACGACGGGACGGGTCAGCCCCAGCATTTT.

The chain combines TRBV4-1 with TRBJ2-2, with D possibly being TRBD1 or TRBD2 (6 bases each). The CDR3 spans 15 residues. V lost 4 bases, J lost 4 bases, and 13 bases lay in between. Germline V gene lookup returns CDR1 MGHRA and CDR2 YSYEKL. CDR3 loop: CASSRRDISTGELFF. The CDR3 DNA reads TGCGCCAGCAGCCGGCGGGACATAAGCACCGGGGAGCTGTTTTTT.

The chain has TRBV12-3 or TRBV12-4 and TRBJ1-1, with D perhaps TRBD1 (5 bases). With 2 bases removed from V and 3 bases from J, the gap between germline ends came to 16 bases. This CDR3 spans 16 amino acids. The CDR3 sequence is CASSLFRSAGDTEAFF. In DNA form, the CDR3 reads TGTGCCAGCAGTTTATTCAGGTCAGCGGGGGACACTGAAGCTTTCTTT.